The 18 T cell receptor beta chains listed next were all sequenced from one sample in a study of cytomegalovirus exposure and HLA in healthy donors. The PCR made use of 60 Vbeta and 13 Jbeta primers. This table comes from immunoSEQ multiplex PCR, and its TCRdb copy is limited to in-frame clones, with some not included. The sample yields tens of thousands of clones, around 70% seen once. The specimen was PBMCs. The source of these receptors is a middle-aged woman in good health and CMV-seropositive.

The chain uses TRBV6-1 and TRBJ2-7, with 8 bases that match TRBD2. Germline CDR1 MNHNS, CDR2 SASEGT. With 6 bases clipped from V and 2 bases from J, the junction kept 9 bases outside the gene matches. CDR3 length: 15 amino acids. CDR3 nucleotides: TGTGCCAGCAGCGTAAGACTAGCGCCTACCTACGAGCAGTACTTC. Translated, it gives CASSVRLAPTYEQYF.

This clone was seen a few times. The J gene is TRBJ2-5, the V gene TRBV28; D is undetermined. Matching the DNA end better, TRBJ2-7 makes the J call doubtful. Germline loops: CDR1 MDHEN, CDR2 SYDVKM. This CDR3 is built from 15 residues. CDR3 region: CASSSVAGTSYEQYF. In DNA, the CDR3 is TGTGCCAGCAGTTCCGTTGCCGGTACCTCCTACGAGCAGTACTTC.

This clone was seen only a few times. V gene TRBV5-1 combines with J gene TRBJ2-7; possibly TRBD1 for D (5 bases). Deletions cut 0 bases from V and 5 bases from J, with 9 bases between. The germline CDR1 and CDR2 sequences are SGHRS and YFSETQ. The CDR3 has 13 amino acids. The CDR3 DNA is TGCGCCAGCAGCTTGGCGAAAGGGGACGAGCAGTACTTC. Encoded protein: CASSLAKGDEQYF.

V usage is TRBV5-5 and J usage is TRBJ1-1, with D tentatively TRBD1 (6 bases). There are 17 residues in the CDR3. V was pared by 5 bases and J by 1 base, with 21 bases between. Germline V lookup: CDR1 SGHKS, CDR2 YYEKEE (reference sequence). CDR3 nucleotides: TGTGCCAGCAGGGGTGAGGTGGCAGGGGCTAAGAACACTGAAGCTTTCTTT. It yields the protein CASRGEVAGAKNTEAFF.

V gene TRBV27 combines with J gene TRBJ1-1, with 7 bases aligning to TRBD1. The germline V gene has CDR1 MNHEY and CDR2 SMNVEV (reference sequence). This CDR3 comprises 15 residues. Germline trimming cut 5 bases from V and 0 bases from J; bases unmatched to any gene: 6. CDR3 nucleotides: TGTGCCAGCAGTCAGACAGGGTCCATGAACACTGAAGCTTTCTTT. Its protein product is CASSQTGSMNTEAFF.

Written as DNA, the CDR3 is TGTGCCAGCATTGGAGCCAGGGGTAGTATGAACACTGAAGCTTTCTTT. Amino acid sequence: CASIGARGSMNTEAFF. This rearrangement joins TRBV28 to TRBJ1-1, with a possible D match to TRBD1 (6 bases). V was shortened by 7 bases and J by 0 bases, with 18 bases between the two germline ends. In germline, CDR1 is MDHEN, CDR2 SYDVKM. The CDR3 length is 16 residues.

V gene TRBV9 combines with J gene TRBJ1-5; 10 bases line up with TRBD1. Germline assignment: CDR1 SGDLS and CDR2 YYNGEE. There are 15 residues in the CDR3. V trimming: 4 bases; J trimming: 5 bases; junction bases outside the gene matches: 6. CDR3 sequence reads: CASSMTGTGDQPQHF. The CDR3 DNA reads TGTGCCAGCAGCATGACCGGGACAGGGGATCAGCCCCAGCATTTT.

The chain has TRBV6-5 and TRBJ2-7, with D maybe TRBD2 (7 bases). Germline CDR1 and CDR2: MNHEY and SVGAGI. The germline V and J ends were trimmed by 6 bases and 7 bases, with 19 bases remaining between them. The CDR3 contains 14 residues. The chain's CDR3 is CASRERGGKDEQYF. The CDR3 DNA follows: TGTGCCAGCAGGGAGAGGGGGGGTAAAGATGAGCAGTACTTC.

The chain joins TRBV5-4 to TRBJ2-1, with a tentative D call TRBD2 (6 bases). Per germline, CDR1 SGHNT and CDR2 YYREEE (reference sequence). Trimming took off 2 bases at V and 9 bases at J, with 12 bases between the two ends. This CDR3 comprises 13 residues. The CDR3 reads CASSFTGAGEQFF. The CDR3 DNA is TGTGCCAGCAGCTTCACGGGAGCAGGTGAGCAGTTCTTC.

This rearrangement joins TRBV28 to TRBJ1-2; TRBD1 matches at 7 bases. The V gene end was trimmed by 5 bases and the J gene end by 7 bases; junction bases not matched to a gene: 7. Germline values: CDR1 MDHEN, CDR2 SYDVKM. The CDR3 totals 13 residues. Here the CDR3 reads CASSLLTGVGYTF. The CDR3 bases are TGTGCCAGCAGTCTACTAACAGGGGTTGGCTACACCTTC.

This clone has more than one count but fewer than ten. J is TRBJ2-1 and V is TRBV5-1, with no clear D. V dropped 4 bases and J dropped 5 bases, with 4 bases sitting between them. There are 11 residues in the CDR3. Germline CDR1 is SGHRS and CDR2 is YFSETQ. For the CDR3, the DNA is TGCGCCAGCAGCCTACACAATGAGCAGTTCTTC. It codes for CASSLHNEQFF.

The chain is built from TRBV29-1 and TRBJ2-3; D may be TRBD1 (5 bases). The V gene lost 3 bases and the J gene lost 4 bases, with 5 bases spanning the gap. CDR1 is SQVTM, CDR2 ANQGSEA, per germline. The CDR3 spans 11 residues. For the CDR3, the DNA is TGCAGCGTTGACAGGGCAGATACGCAGTATTTT. Its translation: CSVDRADTQYF.

The chain is built from TRBV5-6 and TRBJ2-1; D not resolved. The CDR3 is made up of 16 amino acids. Germline assignment: CDR1 SGHDT and CDR2 YYEEEE. Trimming took 4 bases from V and 0 from J, leaving 14 bases between them. The CDR3, as DNA: TGTGCCAGCAGCCTCTATCGGTCCCGCTCCTACAATGAGCAGTTCTTC. Its translation: CASSLYRSRSYNEQFF.

CDR3 amino acids: CASSNGGYSGNTIYF. The CDR3 DNA reads TGCGCCAGCAGTAACGGAGGTTACTCTGGAAACACCATATATTTT. This rearrangement joins TRBV5-1 to TRBJ1-3; D gene uncertain. CDR1 is SGHRS, CDR2 YFSETQ, per germline. Trimming shortened V by 5 bases and J by 0 bases, and 12 bases separated the two germline ends. The CDR3 length is 15 residues.

This chain links TRBV6-5 with TRBJ1-2, with TRBD1 matching 11 bases. Germline V gene sequence: CDR1 MNHEY, CDR2 SVGAGI. The CDR3 loop spans 14 amino acids. Losses at the gene ends were 6 bases for V and 4 bases for J; bases not matched to a gene: 4. CDR3 DNA sequence: TGTGCCAGCAGACAGGACAGGGGGCTCTATGGCTACACCTTC. Translation gives CASRQDRGLYGYTF.

This clone has a handful of counts. The rearrangement links TRBV6-1 to TRBJ1-5, with 7 bases aligning to TRBD1. The germline gives CDR1 MNHNS, CDR2 SASEGT. The V gene end was trimmed by 3 bases and the J gene end by 10 bases; junction bases not matched to a gene: 6. This CDR3 has 13 residues. For the CDR3, the DNA is TGTGCCAGCAGTGAGGTCGGGACAGATCCCCAGCATTTT. This codes for CASSEVGTDPQHF.

The chain couples TRBV4-3 to TRBJ2-5; 11 bases match TRBD2. There are 17 residues in the CDR3. V gave up 0 bases and J gave up 1 base; unmatched junction bases: 4. Germline V gives CDR1 LGHNA, CDR2 YSLEER. This CDR3 is CASSQDRLAGFQETQYF. In DNA form, the CDR3 reads TGCGCCAGCAGCCAAGATCGACTAGCGGGGTTCCAAGAGACCCAGTACTTC.

The chain has TRBV25-1 and TRBJ1-1, with a weak D call TRBD1 (6 bases). The CDR3 contains 17 residues. The V end was cut by 1 base, the J end by 1 base, with 16 bases between. The germline gives CDR1 MGHDK, CDR2 SYGVNS. This CDR3 is CASSESLGGAENTEAFF. The CDR3 coding sequence is TGTGCCAGCAGTGAATCACTGGGGGGGGCCGAGAACACTGAAGCTTTCTTT.